The clone carrying this T cell receptor (beta chain) is a singleton in its sample. Antigen: not known. This CDR3 spans 11 amino acids. The V end lost 6 bases, the J end lost 11 bases, and 11 bases lay between the germline ends. Per germline, CDR1 MRHNA and CDR2 SNTAGT. The sample originates from a study of T cell responses to AZD1222 COVID-19 vaccine. Broader study findings: In a largely white British group with more females than males, clonal diversity was possibly underestimated.

Libraries were prepared by immunoSEQ multiplex PCR; TCRdb keeps only in-frame clonotypes and omits some of them. In the table there are about 120,000 clones, 80% to 90% of which are singletons. The sequence derives from an adult in good health. The sample consisted of peripheral blood, taken on day 0 of AZD1222 vaccination. V and J are TRBV6-4 and TRBJ2-1; D perhaps matches TRBD1 (6 bases). DNA of the CDR3: TGTGCCAGCAGCCACGGACAGAAGCAGTTCTTC. Translating gives CASSHGQKQFF.